This T cell receptor (beta chain) is from a study of OX40 agonist ivuxolimab in advanced cancers. Study-wide context: Ivuxolimab was an agonistic, fully human IgG2 monoclonal antibody directed against OX40 (CD134), a costimulatory receptor. Intravenous ivuxolimab was administered to patients every 2 weeks at six dose levels: 0.01, 0.1, 0.3, 1.5, 3 and 10 mg/kg. Partial responses occurred in three dose-escalation patients: two with cutaneous melanoma and one with hepatocellular carcinoma. Prior anti-PD-1, anti-PD-L1 or anti-CTLA-4 therapy was permitted, and checkpoint inhibitors had been received by about 44% of dose-escalation patients. The monotherapy dose-escalation portion (N of about 52 patients) of the phase I ivuxolimab trial is reported in the paper. Peripheral TCRbeta sequencing was intended to test whether TCR sequence diversity was altered and clonal T-cell expansion was caused by ivuxolimab. The dose-escalation cohort was around 83% male with a mean age of about 60 years, ranging from roughly 23 to 85. Of the approximately 50 dose-escalation patients, hepatocellular carcinoma was present in around 19, melanoma in approximately 15, renal cell carcinoma in 9 and head and neck cancer in 9. Broader findings and caveats from the paper: Low levels of normalized T-cell clonal expansion were also shown by some nonresponding patients. Antigen specificity was not determined for the clonally expanded peripheral T cells. On average, CD8+ T cells showed more expanded clones than CD4+ T cells after ivuxolimab. At doses of 0.1 to 3.0 mg/kg, clonal expansion of both CD4+ and CD8+ T cells in blood was seen between baseline and week 6. In the 0.1-3.0 mg/kg groups, partial responders were among the patients with the lowest normalized peripheral clonal expansion, particularly in CD8+ T cells.

To sequence the TCRbeta CDR3 region, genomic DNA was isolated from the sorted cells. TCRbeta CDR3 regions were sequenced using the immunoSEQ Assay. The clones in this table, taken by TCRdb from immuneACCESS, are in-frame only. Not every clone is retained; where verified, under half of the shortfall comes from an unresolved V gene, and the cause of the rest is unknown. This sample is represented by under 95,000 clones; about 90% of them were singletons. The ten largest make up approximately 1.2% of the sample. Patients with autoimmune disease history or receiving systemic immunosuppression were excluded from the trial. Peripheral blood for TCR sequencing was collected from all dose cohorts at baseline, on cycle 4 day 1, and on cycle 7 day 1. The samples were taken from a phase I, first-in-human, multicenter, open-label dose-escalation trial of ivuxolimab. Adults with locally advanced or metastatic head and neck squamous cell, hepatocellular, melanoma or renal cell carcinoma were enrolled in the trial. Before TCR sequencing, CD4+ T cells and CD8+ T cells were sorted from peripheral blood as separate populations.

Worth noting for this clone: Which antigen it targets is not known. Within one base of it there is no much larger clone, and no base qualities were kept.

Relative to germline, V is 7 bases shorter and J is 7 bases shorter, with 13 bases between their ends. The CDR3 sequence holds 12 residues, the cysteine and phenylalanine included. The read is trimmed to its CDR3 DNA, 36 bases read in frame from base 1. According to the germline V gene, CDR1 reads MGHDK and CDR2 reads SYGVNS. The chain was built from TRBV25-1 and TRBJ2-5; the D gene is possibly TRBD1, with 7 bases matching. This receptor was obtained from an adult with an advanced solid tumor such as melanoma, head and neck, liver or kidney cancer. Here the sequenced sample was CD4+ or CD8+ T cells sorted from blood, taken in a trial of the OX40 agonist ivuxolimab. CDR3 sequence: CASMGQGGTQYF. The sequence in DNA is TGTGCCAGCATGGGGCAGGGGGGGACCCAGTACTTC.